The clone carrying this T cell receptor beta chain was counted a few times. The target antigen is unknown. This CDR3 is built from 14 residues. V lost 3 bases, J lost 5 bases, and 4 bases stayed unmatched. Per the germline V gene, CDR1 is DFQATT and CDR2 is SNEGSKA (reference sequence). The use of a sample-barcoded 5' primer and a J-beta primer mix characterized a second PCR of roughly 7 to 11 cycles. Via MiXCR, TCRdb re-called the 5' RACE reads, giving one row per CDR3 protein. The table records around 1,500,000 distinct CDR3 sequences, approximately 42% of them present only once. This sample stems from a study of blood T cells in healthy people across ages. The study, taken as a whole, reports: Diversity estimated from one million T cells was considered an underestimate.

Sequences were obtained from blood. The rearrangement uses TRBV20-1 and TRBJ2-2, with 9 bases aligning to TRBD1. This receptor was obtained from a woman between 18 and 29 years old in good health. The CDR3 coding sequence is TGCAGTGCTAGGCACAGGGGGCGGACCGGGGAGCTGTTTTTT. Its protein is CSARHRGRTGELFF.